A single sample gave rise to the 7 T cell receptor beta chains below, sequenced in a study of blood T cell repertoires in COVID-19. TCRdb keeps only in-frame clones here, not all; method: immunoSEQ multiplex PCR. The sample includes over 200,000 clones, approximately 90% of them seen just once. Sequencing was performed on peripheral blood. All receptors derive from a man of 80 years or more with acute or convalescent COVID-19.

The genes are TRBV11-2 and TRBJ2-3, with D maybe TRBD2 (6 bases). Germline V lookup: CDR1 SGHAT, CDR2 FQNNGV. V lost 5 bases, J lost 13 bases, and 19 bases lay in between. This CDR3 has 13 amino acids. The CDR3 here is CASSHPGTRREYF. CDR3 sequence (DNA): TGTGCCAGCAGCCACCCCGGGACGAGGAGGGAGTATTTT.

This rearrangement joins TRBV7-2 to TRBJ2-7, with 10 bases that match TRBD2. Germline V gene sequence: CDR1 SGHTA, CDR2 FQGNSA. This CDR3 is built from 13 residues. Trimming cost V 2 bases and J 7 bases; bases outside gene matches: 2. The CDR3 here is CASSLKAGGEQYV. As DNA, the CDR3 is TGTGCCAGCAGCTTAAAAGCGGGAGGGGAGCAGTACGTC.

The genes are TRBV6-1 and TRBJ2-2, with D unclear. The CDR3 has 14 residues. V was clipped by 3 bases and J by 1 base, with 6 bases between them. Germline lookup yields CDR1 MNHNS and CDR2 SASEGT. CDR3 DNA: TGTGCCAGCAGTGAGTGGCAGAACACCGGGGAGCTGTTTTTT. It specifies CASSEWQNTGELFF.

The V gene is TRBV6-2 or TRBV6-3, the J gene TRBJ2-1; no firm D call. With 2 bases removed from V and 4 bases from J, the gap between germline ends came to 3 bases. Germline V gene lookup returns CDR1 MNHEY and CDR2 SVGEGT. CDR3 size: 12 residues. The CDR3 reads CASSYPYNEQFF. CDR3 in DNA: TGTGCCAGCAGTTACCCATACAATGAGCAGTTCTTC.

The chain is built from TRBV18 and TRBJ2-5; maybe TRBD1 (6 bases). Germline CDR1 is KGHSH and CDR2 is LQKENI. CDR3 length equals 16 residues. The germline V and J ends were trimmed by 4 bases and 2 bases, with 17 bases remaining between them. CDR3 sequence reads: CASSRQGQTLQETQYF. DNA for the CDR3: TGTGCCAGCTCACGCCAGGGACAAACGCTTCAAGAGACCCAGTACTTC.

This clone was seen a single time. This chain joins TRBV6-5 and TRBJ1-2, with 9 bases fitting TRBD1. Germline V lookup: CDR1 MNHEY, CDR2 SVGAGI. This CDR3 has 15 amino acids. Unmatched junction bases numbered 10, after V lost 6 bases and J lost 5 bases. The CDR3 spells CASRDPGTGQYGYTF. The CDR3 nucleotides are TGTGCCAGCAGGGACCCCGGGACAGGGCAATATGGCTACACCTTC.

For this clone: A junction boundary mismatches the germline segment, possibly from a read error. The chain has TRBV15 and TRBJ2-5; D is possibly TRBD2 (5 bases). Germline CDR1 and CDR2: LNHNV and YYDKDF (reference sequence). The CDR3 spans 17 residues. The CDR3 coding sequence is TGTGCCACCAGCGGAGAGATGCTACGGGGAAGACAAGAGACCCAGTACTTC. Translated, it gives CATSGEMLRGRQETQYF.